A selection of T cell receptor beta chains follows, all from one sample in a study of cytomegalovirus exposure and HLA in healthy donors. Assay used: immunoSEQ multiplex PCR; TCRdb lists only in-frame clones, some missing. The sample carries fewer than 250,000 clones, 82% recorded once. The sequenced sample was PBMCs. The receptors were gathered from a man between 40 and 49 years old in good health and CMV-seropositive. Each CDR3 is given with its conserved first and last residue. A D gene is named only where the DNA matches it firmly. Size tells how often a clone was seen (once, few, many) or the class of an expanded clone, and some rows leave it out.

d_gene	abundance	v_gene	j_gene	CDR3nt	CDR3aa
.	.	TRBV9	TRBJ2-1	TGTGCCAGCAGCGTAGAAGGACTCTACAATGAGCAGTTCTTC	CASSVEGLYNEQFF
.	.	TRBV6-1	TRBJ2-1	TGTGCCAGCAGTGAAAAGCGGGTACTCTCCAATGAGCAGTTCTTC	CASSEKRVLSNEQFF
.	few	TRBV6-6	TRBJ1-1	TGTGCCAGCAGTTCCCCTCGACAGAGCAACACTGAAGCTTTCTTT	CASSSPRQSNTEAFF
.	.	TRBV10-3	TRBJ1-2	TGTGCCATCAGTGGGTACAGGGATATGGCTGGGTATGGCTACACCTTC	CAISGYRDMAGYGYTF
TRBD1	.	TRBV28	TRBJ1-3	TGTGCCAGCAGTCCAAGCCTGGGACAGGGAAACGGAAACACCATATATTTT	CASSPSLGQGNGNTIYF
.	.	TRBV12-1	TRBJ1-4	TGTGCCAGCAGCTCACCTTGGGGGGGACAGGCCGCAGCAACTAATGAAAAACTGTTTTTT	CASSSPWGGQAAATNEKLFF
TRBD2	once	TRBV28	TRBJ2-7	TGTGCCAGCAGGGCGGGACTAGCGGGAGAGCAGTACTTC	CASRAGLAGEQYF
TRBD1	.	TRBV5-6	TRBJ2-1	TGTGCCAGCAGCTTGGTCGACAGGGAGAACGATGAGCAGTTCTTC	CASSLVDRENDEQFF
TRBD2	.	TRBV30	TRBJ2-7	TGTGCCTGGACTAGCGGGAGTACTTACGAGCAGTACTTC	CAWTSGSTYEQYF
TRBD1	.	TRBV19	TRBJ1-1	TGTGCCAGTGGAGGGACAGCCCTTTCTGAAGCTTTCTTT	CASGGTALSEAFF
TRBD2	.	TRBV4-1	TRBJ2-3	TGCGCCAGCAGCCAGGGACTAGCGGGAGCGACTAGCACAGATACGCAGTATTTT	CASSQGLAGATSTDTQYF
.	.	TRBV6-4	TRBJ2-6	TGTGCCATCTGTTGGGACAGGCACGGGACTAGCTTTCCTGGGGCCAACGTCCTGACTTTC	CAICWDRHGTSFPGANVLTF
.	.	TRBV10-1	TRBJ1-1	TGCGCCAGCAGTGAGTCGAACAGGAATGAAGCTTTCTTT	CASSESNRNEAFF
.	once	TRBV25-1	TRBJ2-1	TGTGCCAGCAGTGAATCCTTCGGGGACCTTGGGGGGAATGAGCAGTTCTTC	CASSESFGDLGGNEQFF
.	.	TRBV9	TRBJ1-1	TGTGCCAGCAGCCTTGATCTCATTTCGGGGACTGAAGCTTTCTTT	CASSLDLISGTEAFF
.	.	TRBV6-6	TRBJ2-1	TGTGCCAGCAGTCCTACGGACAATGAGCAGTTCTTC	CASSPTDNEQFF
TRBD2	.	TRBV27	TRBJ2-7	TGTGCCAGCAGCCGGACTAGCGGGCCCTACGAGCAGTACTTC	CASSRTSGPYEQYF
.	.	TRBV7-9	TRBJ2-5	TGTGCCAGCAGCCCTGCGGTCCAAGAGACCCAGTACTTC	CASSPAVQETQYF
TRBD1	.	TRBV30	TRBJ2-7	TGTGCCTGGAGTGTACTTGGGGACAGGAACCTCTACGAGCAGTACTTC	CAWSVLGDRNLYEQYF
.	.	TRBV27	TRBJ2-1	TGTGCCAGCAGTGCCTATTATAGCTCCTACAATGAGCAGTTCTTC	CASSAYYSSYNEQFF
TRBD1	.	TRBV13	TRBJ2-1	TGTGCCAGCAGCAAACGACAGGGGCGAAAAGAGCAGTTCTTC	CASSKRQGRKEQFF
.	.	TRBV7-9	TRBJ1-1	TGTGCCAGCAGCTCGACAATTTCGAACACTGAAGCTTTCTTT	CASSSTISNTEAFF
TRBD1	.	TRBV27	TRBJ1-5	TGTGCCAGCAGTTTAATTCGGGACAGGGATCAGCCCCAGCATTTT	CASSLIRDRDQPQHF
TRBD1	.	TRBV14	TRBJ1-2	TGTGCCAGCAGCCCGCTAACGACAGGGACTCGCTATGGCTACACCTTC	CASSPLTTGTRYGYTF
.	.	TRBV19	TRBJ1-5	TGTGCCAGTGGCGGGAATCAGCCCCAGCATTTT	CASGGNQPQHF
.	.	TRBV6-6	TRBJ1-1	TGTGCCAGCAGTTACTCTTACAGGAACACTGAAGCTTTCTTT	CASSYSYRNTEAFF
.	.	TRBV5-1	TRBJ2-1	TGCGCCAGCAGCCTTACGACTGGGGGCCCTTACAATGAGCAGTTCTTC	CASSLTTGGPYNEQFF
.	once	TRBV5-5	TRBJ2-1	TGTGCCAGCAGCCCGAGGACGGGGAGCTCCTACAATGAGCAGTTCTTC	CASSPRTGSSYNEQFF
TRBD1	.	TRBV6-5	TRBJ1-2	TGTGCCAGCACCCCGACAGGGAACGGCTACACCTTC	CASTPTGNGYTF
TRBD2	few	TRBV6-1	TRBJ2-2	TGTGCCAGCAGTGGAACCCAAGGGGCTAGCGGGAGTGCCGGGGAGCTGTTTTTT	CASSGTQGASGSAGELFF
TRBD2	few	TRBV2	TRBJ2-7	TGTGCCAGCAGTGAAGAAAAAGCGGGAGGGCCCTACGAGCAGTACTTC	CASSEEKAGGPYEQYF
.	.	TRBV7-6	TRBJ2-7	TGTGCCAGCAGCTTAGAGGCCGGGGGAGAGCAGTACTTC	CASSLEAGGEQYF
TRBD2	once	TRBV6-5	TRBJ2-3	TGTGCCACCGGACTAGCGGGAGAAGGGCCGGCGCAGTATTTT	CATGLAGEGPAQYF
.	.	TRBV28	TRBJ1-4	TGTGCCAGCAGCAAGAAGGGAGCAACTAATGAAAAACTGTTTTTT	CASSKKGATNEKLFF
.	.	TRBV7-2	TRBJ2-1	TGTGCCAGCAGCTTATCGTACGGCAATGAGCAGTTCTTC	CASSLSYGNEQFF
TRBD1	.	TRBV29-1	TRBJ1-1	TGCAGCGTTGCTGAGACAGGGGGGACTGAAGCTTTCTTT	CSVAETGGTEAFF
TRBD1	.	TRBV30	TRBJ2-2	TGTGCCTGCCTCGGGACAGCGAACACCGGGGAGCTGTTTTTT	CACLGTANTGELFF
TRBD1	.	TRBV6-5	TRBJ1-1	TGTGCCAGCAGTTCCACGGGACAGAAGAACACTGAAGCTTTCTTT	CASSSTGQKNTEAFF
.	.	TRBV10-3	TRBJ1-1	TGTGCCATATCCCACGGACAGAAGAACACTGAAGCTTTCTTT	CAISHGQKNTEAFF
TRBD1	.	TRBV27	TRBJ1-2	TGTGCCAGCAGTTTCACATCCCGGGACAGGAAGATAGGCTATGGCTACACCTTC	CASSFTSRDRKIGYGYTF
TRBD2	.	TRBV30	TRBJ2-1	TGTGCCTGGAGTGAGTGGTCTATAGCGGGTGAGCAGTTCTTC	CAWSEWSIAGEQFF
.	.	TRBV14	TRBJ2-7	TGTGCCAGCAGCCAAGCGGTAGCGACAAACTACGAGCAGTACTTC	CASSQAVATNYEQYF
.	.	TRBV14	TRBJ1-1	TGTGCCAGCAGCCAAGGAGGGGGTTCTGAAGCTTTCTTT	CASSQGGGSEAFF
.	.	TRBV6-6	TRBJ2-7	TGTGCCAGCAGTTACTCGCTGGACAGCCTCTCCTACGAGCAGTACTTC	CASSYSLDSLSYEQYF
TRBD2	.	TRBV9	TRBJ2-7	TGTGCCAGCAGCGAGGGGCTAGCGGAAAGCTACGAGCAGTACTTC	CASSEGLAESYEQYF
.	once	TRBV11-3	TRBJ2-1	TGTGCCAGCAGCTTAATGACAGGCTCCTACAATGAGCAGTTCTTC	CASSLMTGSYNEQFF